The 27 T cell receptor beta chains below all came from one sample that was sequenced in a study of radiotherapy plus CTLA-4 blockade in lung cancer. Using immunoSEQ multiplex PCR, the repertoire was profiled, and TCRdb retains in-frame clones only, with some absent. Of some 60,000 clones in the sample, 70% to 80% were seen once. The material was peripheral blood, obtained from a patient treated with radiotherapy plus ipilimumab. The receptor source for this set is a human donor with non-small cell lung cancer who had a complete response to radiotherapy plus ipilimumab.

The genes are TRBV29-1 and TRBJ1-4; a possible D gene is TRBD1 (5 bases). This CDR3 is 12 amino acids long. Germline-derived CDR1 and CDR2 are SQVTM and ANQGSEA. V shed 5 bases and J shed 12 bases, with 16 bases lying between them. DNA for the CDR3: TGCAGCGTTCGGGACGGCCCGGGGGAACTGTTTTTT. Amino acid sequence: CSVRDGPGELFF.

The chain links TRBV7-2 to TRBJ1-2, with TRBD1 matching 9 bases. The trim removed 5 bases at V and 4 bases at J, leaving 5 bases unmatched. CDR1 is SGHTA, CDR2 FQGNSA, per germline. CDR3 size: 14 residues. CDR3 nucleotide sequence: TGTGCCAGCAGCACCGGGACAGGGACCTATGGCTACACCTTC. It specifies CASSTGTGTYGYTF. Filled out from reference TRBV7-2 and TRBJ1-2, the complete variable domain reads GAGVSQSPSNKVTEKGKDVELRCDPISGHTALYWYRQSLGQGLEFLIYFQGNSAPDKSGLPSDRFSAERTGGSVSTLTIQRTQQEDSAVYLCASSTGTGTYGYTFGSGTRLTVV.

The chain has TRBV6-5 and TRBJ1-1; 7 bases fit TRBD1. The CDR3 loop spans 15 amino acids. The germline CDR1 and CDR2 sequences are MNHEY and SVGAGI. V trimming: 0 bases; J trimming: 3 bases; junction bases outside the gene matches: 4. The CDR3 bases are TGTGCCAGCAGTTACTCGCGACAGGGCGACACTGAAGCTTTCTTT. Its protein product is CASSYSRQGDTEAFF.

This chain joins TRBV7-9 and TRBJ1-1; 7 positions agree with TRBD1. J lost 4 bases, V lost 8 bases, and 10 bases had no gene match. This CDR3 spans 14 amino acids. Germline CDR1 reads SEHNR; CDR2 reads FQNEAQ (reference sequence). The CDR3 reads CASYGQAMSTEAFF. The CDR3 nucleotides are TGTGCCAGCTATGGACAGGCCATGAGCACTGAAGCTTTCTTT. Full variable domain (remainder filled in from reference TRBV7-9 and TRBJ1-1): DTGVSQNPRHKITKRGQNVTFRCDPISEHNRLYWYRQTLGQGPEFLTYFQNEAQLEKSRLLSDRFSAERPKGSFSTLEIQRTEQGDSAMYLCASYGQAMSTEAFFGQGTRLTVV.

This chain uses TRBV4-1 with TRBJ2-1, with 8 bases lining up with TRBD2. Looked up from germline, CDR1 is MGHRA and CDR2 is YSYEKL. The CDR3 is 16 amino acids. J lost 6 bases, V lost 0 bases, and 7 bases had no gene match. Written as DNA, the CDR3 is TGCGCCAGCAGCCAAGAGAGTCTAGCGGGTGGCAATGAGCAGTTCTTC. Protein sequence: CASSQESLAGGNEQFF.

This clone was observed a single time. V gene TRBV5-1 combines with J gene TRBJ1-6, with D possibly being TRBD1 (5 bases). From germline, CDR1 is SGHRS and CDR2 YFSETQ. The V gene lost 1 base and the J gene lost 5 bases, with 7 bases spanning the gap. The CDR3 extends over 14 amino acids. The CDR3 DNA reads as TGCGCCAGCAGCTTGCCAGGGAATAATTCACCCCTCCACTTT. Amino acid sequence: CASSLPGNNSPLHF. Filled out from reference TRBV5-1 and TRBJ1-6, the complete variable domain reads KAGVTQTPRYLIKTRGQQVTLSCSPISGHRSVSWYQQTPGQGLQFLFEYFSETQRNKGNFPGRFSGRQFSNSRSEMNVSTLELGDSALYLCASSLPGNNSPLHFGNGTRLTVT.

This chain uses TRBV5-4 with TRBJ1-2; a weak D match, TRBD1 (5 bases). Trimming shortened V by 5 bases and J by 8 bases, and 19 bases separated the two germline ends. CDR1 and CDR2 from the germline V gene are SGHNT and YYREEE (reference sequence). The CDR3 is 14 amino acids. The CDR3, as DNA: TGTGCCAGCAGTCTCACACTGGGGGGTGACGGCTACACCTTC. Protein sequence: CASSLTLGGDGYTF.

The rearrangement joins TRBV5-1 to TRBJ2-5; D remains ambiguous. Germline V gives CDR1 SGHRS, CDR2 YFSETQ. Trimming pared 4 bases from V and 0 bases from J, leaving 10 bases between. The CDR3 consists of 14 residues. CDR3 sequence reads: CASSPARNQETQYF. CDR3 bases: TGCGCCAGCAGCCCCGCTAGGAACCAAGAGACCCAGTACTTC.

The V call is TRBV5-1, the J call TRBJ2-2; tentative D call: TRBD2 (6 bases). Germline V gives CDR1 SGHRS, CDR2 YFSETQ. CDR3 length equals 14 residues. The V and J ends lost 1 base and 7 bases respectively, with 11 bases between them. The CDR3 loop is CASSLQVGGGELFF. CDR3 sequence (DNA): TGCGCCAGCAGCTTGCAGGTGGGAGGCGGGGAGCTGTTTTTT. Supplemented by reference TRBV5-1 and TRBJ2-2, the full variable domain reads KAGVTQTPRYLIKTRGQQVTLSCSPISGHRSVSWYQQTPGQGLQFLFEYFSETQRNKGNFPGRFSGRQFSNSRSEMNVSTLELGDSALYLCASSLQVGGGELFFGEGSRLTVL.

The chain is built from TRBV6-5 and TRBJ1-4, with D hard to call. The CDR3 spans 15 residues. CDR1 is MNHEY, CDR2 SVGAGI, per germline. V was clipped by 0 bases and J by 5 bases, with 10 bases between them. The chain's CDR3 is CASSYSGVSNEKLFF. The CDR3 nucleotides read TGTGCCAGCAGTTACTCCGGGGTTTCAAATGAAAAACTGTTTTTT.

The genes are TRBV5-1 and TRBJ2-5; 9 nucleotides line up with TRBD1. Germline CDR1 reads SGHRS; CDR2 reads YFSETQ. The CDR3 totals 14 residues. Trimming took 3 bases from V and 6 from J; bases not matched to a gene: 6. In DNA, the CDR3 is TGCGCCAGCAGCTGGGGGGACAGGGTAAAGACCCAGTACTTC. Encoded protein: CASSWGDRVKTQYF.

The chain recombines TRBV9 with TRBJ2-7, with 7 bases fitting TRBD2. The CDR3 loop spans 15 amino acids. V gave up 3 bases and J gave up 2 bases; unmatched junction bases: 8. Looked up from germline, CDR1 is SGDLS and CDR2 is YYNGEE. This chain's CDR3 is CASSAHWGGTYEQYF. The CDR3 nucleotides read TGTGCCAGCAGCGCCCACTGGGGGGGGACCTACGAGCAGTACTTC.

This clone turned up a few times. The chain has TRBV14 and TRBJ1-4; 11 bases are a match to TRBD1. The V segment lost 1 base and the J segment 15 bases; nucleotides outside the gene matches: 13. This CDR3 has 16 residues. Germline V CDR1 and CDR2: SGHDN, FVKESK. This CDR3 is CASSQANRDRGSRVFF. CDR3 nucleotides: TGTGCCAGCAGCCAAGCGAACCGGGACAGGGGGTCCAGGGTGTTTTTT.

V and J are TRBV18 and TRBJ1-1; possibly TRBD1 for D (5 bases). V lost 6 bases and J 2 bases, leaving 10 bases between the germline ends. The CDR3 is made up of 13 amino acids. Per the germline V gene, CDR1 is KGHSH and CDR2 is LQKENI. CDR3 sequence reads: CASSTGANTEAFF. In DNA form, the CDR3 reads TGTGCCAGCTCCACAGGAGCCAACACTGAAGCTTTCTTT.

The chain carries TRBV5-4 and TRBJ2-3, with 11 bases that match TRBD2. The V gene end was trimmed by 0 bases and the J gene end by 6 bases; junction bases not matched to a gene: 6. This CDR3 is built from 16 residues. The germline V gene encodes CDR1 SGHNT and CDR2 YYREEE (reference sequence). In DNA form, the CDR3 reads TGTGCCAGCAGCTTGGTCGGTAGCGGGAGGGGGGATACGCAGTATTTT. This translates into CASSLVGSGRGDTQYF.

The gene calls are TRBV29-1 and TRBJ2-1; 8 positions agree with TRBD1. CDR3 length: 14 residues. Germline lookup yields CDR1 SQVTM and CDR2 ANQGSEA. V was pared by 7 bases and J by 1 base, with 6 bases of the junction left unmatched. In DNA, the CDR3 is TGCAGCGCCCGCCGGGACAGGTCCTACAATGAGCAGTTCTTC. Translating it yields CSARRDRSYNEQFF.

The J gene is TRBJ1-3, the V gene TRBV30; D not certain. The CDR3 covers 13 residues. The ends were cut back, 4 bases at V and 4 bases at J, with 11 bases in the middle. Germline-derived CDR1 and CDR2 are GTSNPN and SVGIG (reference sequence). The CDR3 coding sequence is TGTGCCTGGAACTTGAAAGCAGGAAACACCATATATTTT. It is translated as CAWNLKAGNTIYF.

V usage is TRBV30 and J usage is TRBJ1-1; 7 bases line up with TRBD1. CDR1 GTSNPN and CDR2 SVGIG come from the germline V gene (reference sequence). The CDR3 sequence is 13 residues long. The V segment lost 5 bases and the J segment 1 base; nucleotides outside the gene matches: 4. Written as DNA, the CDR3 is TGTGCCTGGGACAGGGTCCCGAACACTGAAGCTTTCTTT. Its protein product is CAWDRVPNTEAFF. The complete variable domain, with remaining parts taken from reference TRBV30 and TRBJ1-1, reads SQTIHQWPATLVQPVGSPLSLECTVEGTSNPNLYWYRQAAGRGLQLLFYSVGIGQISSEVPQNLSASRPQDRQFILSSKKLLLSDSGFYLCAWDRVPNTEAFFGQGTRLTVV.

The chain uses TRBV2 and TRBJ1-2, with a weak D call TRBD1 (5 bases). Germline CDR1 is SNHLY and CDR2 is FYNNEI. The V gene lost 11 bases and the J gene lost 2 bases, with 15 bases spanning the gap. The CDR3 has 13 residues. The CDR3 bases are TGTGCCGGAGAAACGGGGGGAAACTATGGCTACACCTTC. Protein: CAGETGGNYGYTF.

The V gene is TRBV5-1, the J gene TRBJ1-4, with D perhaps matching TRBD1 (5 bases). Looked up from germline, CDR1 is SGHRS and CDR2 is YFSETQ. With 3 bases removed from V and 8 bases from J, the gap between germline ends came to 14 bases. The CDR3 extends over 14 amino acids. In DNA form, the CDR3 reads TGCGCCAGCAGCTCGGCAGGGCAAACAGAAAAACTGTTTTTT. The encoded protein is CASSSAGQTEKLFF.

The V call is TRBV5-8, the J call TRBJ1-1, with D perhaps TRBD1 (5 bases). Germline-derived CDR1 and CDR2 are SGHTS and YDEGEE. The CDR3 is 13 amino acids. Trimming removed 5 bases from V and 1 base from J, with 9 bases in between. In DNA, the CDR3 is TGTGCCAGCAGTCGGGGGGGGAACACTGAAGCTTTCTTT. It encodes CASSRGGNTEAFF.

The V and J genes are TRBV27 and TRBJ2-6, with TRBD1 matching 9 bases. CDR3 length equals 19 residues. Losses at the gene ends were 5 bases for V and 2 bases for J; bases not matched to a gene: 13. Germline V lookup: CDR1 MNHEY, CDR2 SMNVEV (reference sequence). The CDR3 sequence: CASSPGTGRSEPGANVLTF. CDR3 coding DNA: TGTGCCAGCAGTCCCGGGACAGGGAGATCGGAACCTGGGGCCAACGTCCTGACTTTC.

This chain links TRBV19 with TRBJ1-6; 7 bases fit TRBD1. Germline V gene lookup returns CDR1 LNHDA and CDR2 SQIVND (reference sequence). The CDR3 contains 14 residues. J lost 7 bases, V lost 5 bases, and 5 bases had no gene match. The CDR3 DNA is TGTGCCAGTAGTGCGGGGACAGACAATTCACCCCTCCACTTT. This codes for CASSAGTDNSPLHF.

The chain employs TRBV11-2 and TRBJ2-2; D is possibly TRBD1 (6 bases). Germline assignment: CDR1 SGHAT and CDR2 FQNNGV. Between the trimmed V and J ends, which lost 5 bases and 3 bases, there was a span of 13 bases. There are 15 residues in the CDR3. The CDR3 is CASSISGADTGELFF. CDR3 DNA: TGTGCCAGCAGCATTTCAGGGGCGGACACCGGGGAGCTGTTTTTT.

The chain recombines TRBV4-3 with TRBJ2-1, with D possibly matching TRBD2 (6 bases). Trimming pared 0 bases from V and 15 bases from J, leaving 15 bases between. This CDR3 has 13 amino acids. Germline-derived CDR1 and CDR2 are LGHNA and YSLEER. CDR3 residues: CASSQDWRRAVFF. In DNA, the CDR3 is TGCGCCAGCAGCCAAGATTGGAGGAGGGCGGTGTTCTTC.

The chain links TRBV30 to TRBJ2-5; 13 bases align to TRBD2. The CDR3 loop spans 16 amino acids. Looked up from germline, CDR1 is GTSNPN and CDR2 is SVGIG (reference sequence). J was trimmed by 4 bases and V by 2 bases; bases with no gene match: 7. In nucleotides, the CDR3 is TGTGCCTGGAGTCATCAGACTAGCGGGGGGAGAGAGACCCAGTACTTC. Protein: CAWSHQTSGGRETQYF.

V usage is TRBV5-1 and J usage is TRBJ2-5, with D perhaps TRBD1 (6 bases). CDR3 length: 17 residues. Germline CDR1 is SGHRS and CDR2 is YFSETQ. Trimming cost V 0 bases and J 4 bases, with 19 bases left between them. For the CDR3, the DNA is TGCGCCAGCAGCTTGGGGGTTGGCAGCCGAGGGGGAGAGACCCAGTACTTC. This gives the protein CASSLGVGSRGGETQYF.